The 3 T cell receptor beta chains below all came from one sample that was sequenced in a study of shared clonotypes between healthy human individuals. The naive CD8 subset, CD45RO-negative cells positively selected for CCR7, excluded terminally differentiated effector memory CD45RA+ cells. Some clones are missing from TCRdb's copy, which holds only in-frame ones; the method was immunoSEQ multiplex PCR. The sample includes about 2,100,000 clones, 93% of them seen just once. The sequenced sample was naive CD8+ T cells from PBMCs. All receptors come from a man aged 18 to 30 in good health. Some clones in this sample may be carry-over from other donors' samples.

The chain couples TRBV5-1 to TRBJ2-6; D gene uncertain. Germline loops: CDR1 SGHRS, CDR2 YFSETQ. The V end lost 0 bases, the J end lost 0 bases, and 7 bases lay between the germline ends. The CDR3 extends over 16 amino acids. CDR3 in amino acids: CASSLASYSGANVLTF. In nucleotides, the CDR3 is TGCGCCAGCAGCTTGGCCAGTTACTCTGGGGCCAACGTCCTGACTTTC.

This clone appeared once. The genes are TRBV5-1 and TRBJ2-2; 11 nucleotides line up with TRBD1. Germline assignment: CDR1 SGHRS and CDR2 YFSETQ. The CDR3 spans 14 residues. Trimming removed 3 bases from V and 7 bases from J; junction bases left unmatched: 2. The CDR3 reads CASSWTGGGGELFF. The CDR3 DNA follows: TGCGCCAGCAGCTGGACAGGGGGCGGCGGGGAGCTGTTTTTT.

The chain employs TRBV9 and TRBJ2-7, with D tentatively TRBD1 (6 bases). This CDR3 spans 16 amino acids. The V gene's germline CDR1 is SGDLS and CDR2 YYNGEE. With 0 bases removed from V and 5 bases from J, the gap between germline ends came to 18 bases. The CDR3 region is CASSVVGGAAFNEQYF. CDR3 coding DNA: TGTGCCAGCAGCGTAGTAGGGGGAGCTGCGTTTAACGAGCAGTACTTC.